This T cell receptor (beta chain) was observed in a study of T cell repertoires in cytomegalovirus infection. Study background: Matching HLA type, along with CMV infection, was indicated by public TCR beta signatures.

The CDR3 is 16 residues long. The germline gives CDR1 SGHTA, CDR2 FQGNSA. Study-level findings and limits: Dominating the ex vivo response were TCR beta clonotypes that were CMV-specific and HLA-C-restricted.

TCRdb reprocessed the reads via MiXCR and lists one record per CDR3 protein. The sample records 350,000 to 500,000 distinct CDR3 sequences, approximately 32% being singletons. Note on this clonotype: The antigen remains undetermined. At one end, the junction sequence differs from germline, possibly due to a read error.

The clonotype comes from a human donor in good health (CMV status not recorded). Some clones in this sample may be carry-over from other donors' samples. V gene TRBV7-2 combines with J gene TRBJ2-4; D gene unclear. The specimen was PBMCs. The CDR3 DNA sequence: TGTGCCAGCAGCCTTATGCCCTCTGTAGCCAAAAACAGTCAGTACTTC. Its protein product is CASSLMPSVAKNSQYF.